The T cell receptor (beta chain) described here comes from a study of regulatory T cells in long-lasting Graves disease. Trimming took 7 bases from V and 0 from J, leaving 13 bases between them. This CDR3 comprises 14 residues. Specified time point: newly diagnosed GD, antithyroid drugs for less than 3 months. PBMCs provided the RNA from which the TCR library was made. For TCR beta, libraries came from iRepertoire HTBI primers and Arm-PCR of CDR3 regions. MiXCR, applied by TCRdb to the multiplex PCR reads, yields one record per CDR3 protein. The sample carries 540,000 or so distinct CDR3 sequences, 13% recorded once. In addition, the sample was reused for a study of T cells in Graves' hyperthyroidism and ophthalmopathy.

The gene calls are TRBV12-3 or TRBV12-4 and TRBJ2-7, with D tentatively TRBD1 or TRBD2 (5 bases each). This clonotype was sampled from a young man with Graves disease. The source was peripheral blood mononuclear cells (PBMCs), collected at new diagnosis, from a patient treated with antithyroid drugs. The CDR3 bases are TGTGCCAGCACCGACCGGGGCCTCTCCTACGAGCAGTACTTC. Amino acids: CASTDRGLSYEQYF.